Following are 2 T cell receptor beta chains from one sample sequenced in a study of CD8 T cells in ankylosing spondylitis (dated 2017 in TCRdb). Overall results and qualifications from the work: A TCR beta motif of several highly homologous amino acid variants appeared characteristic of blood from ankylosing spondylitis patients.

Libraries were made using 5' RACE. Instrument used: Illumina HiSeq 2500. TCRdb reanalyzed the raw reads on its own, using fastp at Q25 for trimming and MiXCR for clone calling, and kept in-frame beta chains. A single entry per CDR3 protein holds the most common genes and DNA from its merged rows. Across this sample there are 500,000 to 550,000 distinct CDR3 sequences, with roughly 13% seen only once. About 6.5% of the sample is held by the ten biggest clonotypes. These receptors are not linked to any known antigen. Material: blood, either unsorted or a sorted T cell fraction (not recorded which). These receptors all stem from a male donor with ankylosing spondylitis.

The chain has TRBV5-1 and TRBJ2-1, with 9 bases lining up with TRBD1. J gave up 3 bases and V 3 bases, and 1 base lay outside the gene matches. CDR3 length: 14 residues. Germline CDR1 is SGHRS and CDR2 is YFSETQ. As DNA, the CDR3 is TGCGCCAGCAGCTGGACAGGGGACTACAATGAGCAGTTCTTC. Its translation: CASSWTGDYNEQFF.

This clonotype has a count of ten or more. This rearrangement joins TRBV14 to TRBJ2-2; the D gene is possibly TRBD2 (6 bases). The CDR3 length is 14 residues. Trimming cost V 4 bases and J 4 bases, with 10 bases left between them. Germline values: CDR1 SGHDN, CDR2 FVKESK. CDR3 sequence (DNA): TGTGCCAGCAGCCGGCTAGCGCTCACCGGGGAGCTGTTTTTT. This sequence encodes CASSRLALTGELFF.